The rows below give T cell receptor beta chains drawn from one sample of a study of T cells in Graves' hyperthyroidism and ophthalmopathy. TCRdb re-called the multiplex PCR reads with MiXCR, one entry per CDR3 protein. The table records more than 300,000 distinct CDR3 sequences, less than 20% of them present only once. The sample was blood. The receptor source for this set is a man between 18 and 35 years old with Graves' ophthalmopathy. CDR3s include the opening cysteine and the closing phenylalanine or tryptophan. Each record gives: CDR3 length, D gene, V gene, J gene, clone size, CDR3 DNA, CDR3 protein. D genes are given only for firm matches. A row's size may be missing; if present it is once, few, many or a size class.

14	NA	TRBV5-1	TRBJ1-4	NA	TGCGCCAGCAGCTTGTATTCGAGGGACGAAAAACTGTTTTTT	CASSLYSRDEKLFF
12	NA	TRBV3-1	TRBJ2-3	many	TGTGCCAGCAGCCAATACAGGGATACGCAGTATTTT	CASSQYRDTQYF
12	NA	TRBV25-1	TRBJ2-3	NA	TGTGCCAGTAGAGCCCCCACAGATACGCAGTATTTT	CASRAPTDTQYF
17	TRBD1	TRBV6-6	TRBJ2-7	few	TGTGCCAGCAGTTACTCGAGCAGGACAGGATTCCCTCACGAGCAGTACTTC	CASSYSSRTGFPHEQYF
15	NA	TRBV7-9	TRBJ1-6	few	TGTGCCAGCAGCTTAGCTTCAGTTTATAATTCACCCCTCCACTTT	CASSLASVYNSPLHF
14	NA	TRBV7-9	TRBJ1-1	few	TGTGCCAGCATCCCGTTTACTGGGAACACTGAAGCTTTCTTT	CASIPFTGNTEAFF
15	TRBD1	TRBV12-3/TRBV12-4	TRBJ1-6	many	TGTGCCAGCAGCCTCAAACAGGGGGCTGGATCACCCCTCCACTTT	CASSLKQGAGSPLHF
14	TRBD1	TRBV24-1	TRBJ2-5	NA	TGTGCCACCAGTGATAGGGACAGGGAAGAGACCCAGTACTTC	CATSDRDREETQYF
13	NA	TRBV5-1	TRBJ1-1	many	TGCGCCAGCAGCGCCACAGGGTCCGCTGAAGCTTTCTTT	CASSATGSAEAFF
14	NA	TRBV6-2/TRBV6-3	TRBJ1-3	many	TGTGCCAGCAGTCCAGGCGGTTACGGAAACACCATATATTTT	CASSPGGYGNTIYF
15	TRBD1	TRBV2	TRBJ1-6	many	TGTGCCAGCCTACCCGGGACAGTAGATAATTCACCCCTCCACTTT	CASLPGTVDNSPLHF
18	TRBD2	TRBV5-8	TRBJ2-1	few	TGTGCCAGCAGCTTCACCGGGACTAGCGGGGGGTCCTACAATGAGCAGTTCTTC	CASSFTGTSGGSYNEQFF
17	TRBD2	TRBV5-1	TRBJ2-5	many	TGCGCCAGCAGCTCAATGGATCGCGGGGGGGCCGAAAAGACCCAGTACTTC	CASSSMDRGGAEKTQYF
14	NA	TRBV5-8	TRBJ2-1	many	TGTGCCAGCGTCACATTGAGCTCCTACAATGAGCAGTTCTTC	CASVTLSSYNEQFF
14	NA	TRBV18	TRBJ1-1	few	TGTGCCAGCTCACCCTCATATACAACCAATGAAGCTTTCTTT	CASSPSYTTNEAFF
14	NA	TRBV7-9	TRBJ1-4	NA	TGTGCCAGCAGCTTAAAACAGGGACGTGAAAAACTGTTTTTT	CASSLKQGREKLFF
15	TRBD1	TRBV9	TRBJ2-7	NA	TGTGCCAGCAGCGTAGGAGGGGGCGCCACTGACGAGCAGTACTTC	CASSVGGGATDEQYF
13	NA	TRBV7-2	TRBJ2-1	NA	TGTGCCAGCAGCTTAGTTCGTTTGGAGGGGCAGTTCTTC	CASSLVRLEGQFF
14	NA	TRBV27	TRBJ2-7	NA	TGTGCCAGCAGCTTTGGGCGCACCTCCTACGAGCAGTACTTC	CASSFGRTSYEQYF
14	NA	TRBV27	TRBJ2-2	many	TGTGCCAGCAGTTTTTTGGCGCGCACCGGGGAGCTGTTTTTT	CASSFLARTGELFF
16	NA	TRBV28	TRBJ1-2	few	TGTGCCAGCAGTTTAGGGTACCCGGGACAAAACTATGGCTACACCTTC	CASSLGYPGQNYGYTF
14	NA	TRBV9	TRBJ1-2	many	TGTGCCAGCAGTATAGGTGCAGGTCTCTATGGCTACACCTTC	CASSIGAGLYGYTF
15	TRBD2	TRBV7-9	TRBJ2-7	many	TGTGCCAGCAGCGAAGGACTAGCGGCCTCCTACGAGCAGTACTTC	CASSEGLAASYEQYF
16	TRBD1	TRBV6-1	TRBJ1-2	many	TGTGCCAGCATCTCCTCGTGGGAAGGGGGCAACTATGGCTACACCTTC	CASISSWEGGNYGYTF
15	TRBD1	TRBV28	TRBJ2-7	NA	TGTGCCAGCAGCAACCATGACAGGGGGATGCCCGAGCAGTACTTC	CASSNHDRGMPEQYF
15	NA	TRBV3-1	TRBJ1-4	NA	TGTGCCAGCAGCCACGAGGGCGGGCCGGATGAAAAACTGTTTTTT	CASSHEGGPDEKLFF
14	TRBD1	TRBV12-3/TRBV12-4	TRBJ1-1	few	TGTGCCAGCAGGAGACCCGGGACAGTGCCGAAAGCTTTCTTT	CASRRPGTVPKAFF
15	NA	TRBV7-3	TRBJ2-3	many	TGTGCCAGCAGCTTAACCGGAGGGACGGCAGATACGCAGTATTTT	CASSLTGGTADTQYF
14	TRBD1	TRBV9	TRBJ2-7	NA	TGTGCCAGCAGCGTGGGACAGGTCGGGTACGAGCAGTACTTC	CASSVGQVGYEQYF
14	NA	TRBV7-9	TRBJ2-7	many	TGTGCCAGCAGCCCGAGGGGTACAGGGACCGAGCAGTACTTC	CASSPRGTGTEQYF
11	NA	TRBV9	TRBJ2-7	NA	TGTGCCAGCAGCGTAGACGACGAGCAGTACTTC	CASSVDDEQYF
15	TRBD2	TRBV7-9	TRBJ2-1	few	TGTGCCAGCAGTTTCCCTAGCGGGGGGGCGGGTGAGCAGTTCTTC	CASSFPSGGAGEQFF
14	NA	TRBV7-3	TRBJ2-1	many	TGTGCCAGCGGTCCCAGGGAATCCTACAATGAGCAGTTCTTC	CASGPRESYNEQFF
14	NA	TRBV28	TRBJ2-1	few	TGTGCCAGCAGTCTAGGACAGACTTACAATGAGCAGTTCTTC	CASSLGQTYNEQFF
14	TRBD2	TRBV20-1	TRBJ2-3	NA	TGCAGTGCTCCCCGGGGGGGAACCACAGATACGCAGTATTTT	CSAPRGGTTDTQYF
15	TRBD2	TRBV19	TRBJ2-2	NA	TGTGCCAGTATAAACCTAGCGGGGGGAACCGGGGAGCTGTTTTTT	CASINLAGGTGELFF
14	TRBD1	TRBV9	TRBJ1-3	NA	TGTGCCAGCAGCTCCGGGACAGTTGGAAACACCATATATTTT	CASSSGTVGNTIYF
13	NA	TRBV29-1	TRBJ2-1	many	TGCAGCGTTGACAGGCTTAGTGGGGATGAGCAGTTCTTC	CSVDRLSGDEQFF
15	NA	TRBV5-1	TRBJ2-7	few	TGCGCCAGCAGCTTGGTCTCAGGGCAGGCCTACGAGCAGTACTTC	CASSLVSGQAYEQYF
14	NA	TRBV27	TRBJ1-5	NA	TGTGCCAGCAGTTTATTGGGGGTCGATCAGCCCCAGCATTTT	CASSLLGVDQPQHF
15	NA	TRBV9	TRBJ2-2	few	TGTGCCAGCAGCGTAGCTACGGGGGGCTCCGGGGAGCTGTTTTTT	CASSVATGGSGELFF
16	NA	TRBV7-2	TRBJ1-5	many	TGTGCCAGCAGCTTAGTGGGGGACTTAGGGAATCAGCCCCAGCATTTT	CASSLVGDLGNQPQHF
14	TRBD1	TRBV2	TRBJ2-7	NA	TGTGCCAGCACGCGGGGACAGGGTTCTTACGAGCAGTACTTC	CASTRGQGSYEQYF
17	TRBD2	TRBV7-9	TRBJ2-1	NA	TGTGCCAGCAGCTTAGGGGCGGCTAGCGGACCCCCAACGAATGGGTTCTTC	CASSLGAASGPPTNGFF
16	TRBD1	TRBV4-1	TRBJ1-2	many	TGCGCCAGCAGCCAATCGGTGCAGGGGGAGATCTATGGCTACACCTTC	CASSQSVQGEIYGYTF
16	NA	TRBV6-1	TRBJ1-6	many	TGTGCCAGCAGTCCTAAGGGGGGCTCGGGGAATTCACCCCTCCACTTT	CASSPKGGSGNSPLHF
16	NA	TRBV7-8	TRBJ1-5	NA	TGTGCCAGCAGCGCTACCACGGGCACAACCGGGCAGCCCCAGCATTTT	CASSATTGTTGQPQHF
14	TRBD1	TRBV7-2	TRBJ1-1	few	TGTGCCAGCAGCGCAGACAGGGGAAACACTGAAGCTTTCTTT	CASSADRGNTEAFF
15	NA	TRBV12-3/TRBV12-4	TRBJ2-2	NA	TGTGCCAGCAGTTTAGGGGGGTTAAGGACCGGGGAGCTGTTTTTT	CASSLGGLRTGELFF
14	TRBD2	TRBV12-3/TRBV12-4	TRBJ2-3	many	TGTGCCAGCACTCTCGGGGGGTTAGTAGATACGCAGTATTTT	CASTLGGLVDTQYF
15	NA	TRBV6-5	TRBJ2-7	many	TGTGCCAGCAGTTACTCTGCTAGCGACTCCTACGAGCAGTACTTC	CASSYSASDSYEQYF
12	TRBD1	TRBV29-1	TRBJ1-2	few	TGCAGCGTTGGCGGACAGGGGAAAAGCTACACCTTC	CSVGGQGKSYTF
15	TRBD2	TRBV5-1	TRBJ2-5	NA	TGCGCCAGCAGTGTTACTAGCGCGGGTCAAGAGACCCAGTACTTC	CASSVTSAGQETQYF
11	NA	TRBV20-1	TRBJ2-1	many	TGCAGTGCTGGGTCCTACAATGAGCAGTTCTTC	CSAGSYNEQFF
16	NA	TRBV18	TRBJ1-2	NA	TGTGCCAGCTCATCGACGATCAACAGGGATGTCTATGGCTACACCTTC	CASSSTINRDVYGYTF